The 9 T cell receptor beta chains below were found in one sample sequenced in a study of T cell responses to AZD1222 COVID-19 vaccine. Generated by immunoSEQ multiplex PCR, the TCRdb table keeps only in-frame clones and is missing some. In the table there are some 140,000 clones, more than 85% of which are singletons. The sequencing here drew on peripheral blood, taken on day 0 of AZD1222 vaccination. These receptors were obtained from an adult in good health.

The chain uses TRBV7-2 and TRBJ1-2; D not certain. CDR3 length: 12 residues. Germline V gene lookup returns CDR1 SGHTA and CDR2 FQGNSA. The V end was cut by 1 base, the J end by 8 bases, with 8 bases between. CDR3 DNA: TGTGCCAGCAGCTTAGATAGGGTCGGCTACACCTTC. This translates into CASSLDRVGYTF.

The chain combines TRBV5-1 with TRBJ1-1, with D hard to call. This CDR3 has 14 residues. Germline values: CDR1 SGHRS, CDR2 YFSETQ. The V end lost 1 base, the J end lost 0 bases, and 7 bases lay between the germline ends. The CDR3 reads CASSLSSVNTEAFF. CDR3 DNA: TGCGCCAGCAGCTTGTCGTCAGTGAACACTGAAGCTTTCTTT.

In this sample, this clone turned up a few times. The chain combines TRBV7-9 with TRBJ1-2; D is unresolved. Germline V gene sequence: CDR1 SEHNR, CDR2 FQNEAQ (reference sequence). Trimming pared 1 base from V and 5 bases from J, leaving 8 bases between. This CDR3 spans 13 amino acids. CDR3 nucleotide sequence: TGTGCCAGCAGCTTAGGGAAGGTGTATGGCTACACCTTC. Protein sequence: CASSLGKVYGYTF.

The chain couples TRBV12-3 or TRBV12-4 to TRBJ1-2; D gene uncertain. The CDR3 runs 12 residues. V was shortened by 5 bases and J by 8 bases, with 12 bases between the two germline ends. The CDR3 DNA sequence: TGTGCCAGCAGTCGGGAATTAAGGGGCTACACCTTC. Its translation: CASSRELRGYTF.

CDR3 coding DNA: TGTGCCTGCCCTGGACAGTTTGCTCAGCCCCAGCATTTT. It is translated as CACPGQFAQPQHF. The rearrangement links TRBV30 to TRBJ1-5, with D tentatively TRBD1 (6 bases). The CDR3 extends over 13 amino acids. Trimming took 6 bases from V and 6 from J, leaving 15 bases between them. In germline, CDR1 is GTSNPN, CDR2 SVGIG (reference sequence).

The CDR3 DNA follows: TGTGCCAGCAGACAACAGGGTGCGGATGGCTACACCTTC. As protein: CASRQQGADGYTF. This chain uses TRBV2 with TRBJ1-2; tentative D call: TRBD1 (6 bases). V lost 6 bases, J lost 6 bases, and 14 bases lay in between. The CDR3 is 13 residues long. Germline loops: CDR1 SNHLY, CDR2 FYNNEI.

V usage is TRBV9 and J usage is TRBJ2-3, with D possibly TRBD2 on 6 matching bases. Between the trimmed V and J ends, which lost 0 bases and 4 bases, there was a span of 12 bases. The V gene's germline CDR1 is SGDLS and CDR2 YYNGEE. The CDR3 consists of 15 residues. CDR3 in amino acids: CASSVVGGRADTQYF. CDR3 in DNA: TGTGCCAGCAGCGTAGTTGGGGGGAGAGCAGATACGCAGTATTTT.

J is TRBJ1-5 and V is TRBV7-8, with D possibly matching TRBD1 (6 bases). V was cut by 2 bases and J by 6 bases, with 14 bases left in between. This CDR3 comprises 15 residues. Germline V gene sequence: CDR1 SGHVS, CDR2 FQNEAQ. The CDR3 here is CASSLNRAEIQPQHF. As DNA, the CDR3 is TGTGCCAGCAGCTTAAACAGGGCGGAAATTCAGCCCCAGCATTTT.

The gene calls are TRBV20-1 and TRBJ2-7; tentative D call: TRBD2 (6 bases). V lost 3 bases and J lost 3, with 18 bases in between. The CDR3 sequence is 15 residues long. In germline, CDR1 is DFQATT, CDR2 SNEGSKA (reference sequence). Written as DNA, the CDR3 is TGCAGTGCTAGTAGTGGGGGTACTAGCTTCTACGAGCAGTACTTC. This gives the protein CSASSGGTSFYEQYF.